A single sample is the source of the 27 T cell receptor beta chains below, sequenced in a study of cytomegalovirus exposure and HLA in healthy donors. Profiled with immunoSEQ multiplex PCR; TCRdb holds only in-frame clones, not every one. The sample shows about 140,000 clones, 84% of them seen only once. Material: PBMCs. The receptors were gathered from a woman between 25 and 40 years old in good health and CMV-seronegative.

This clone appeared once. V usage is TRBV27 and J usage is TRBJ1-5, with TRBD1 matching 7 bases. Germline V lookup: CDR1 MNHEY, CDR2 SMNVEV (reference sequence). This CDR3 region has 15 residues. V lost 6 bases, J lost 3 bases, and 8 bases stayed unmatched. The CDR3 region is CASSQDRAPNQPQHF. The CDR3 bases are TGTGCCAGCAGCCAAGACAGGGCCCCCAATCAGCCCCAGCATTTT.

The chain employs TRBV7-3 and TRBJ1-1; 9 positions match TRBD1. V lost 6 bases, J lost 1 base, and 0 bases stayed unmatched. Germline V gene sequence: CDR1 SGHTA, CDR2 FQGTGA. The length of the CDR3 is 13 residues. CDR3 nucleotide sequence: TGTGCCAGCAGGGACAGGGGGAACACTGAAGCTTTCTTT. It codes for CASRDRGNTEAFF.

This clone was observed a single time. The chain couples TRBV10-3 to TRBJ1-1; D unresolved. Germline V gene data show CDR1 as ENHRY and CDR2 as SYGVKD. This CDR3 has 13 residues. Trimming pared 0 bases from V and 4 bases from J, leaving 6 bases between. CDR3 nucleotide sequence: TGTGCCATCAGTGAGTCGGCGGGCACTGAAGCTTTCTTT. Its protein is CAISESAGTEAFF.

The CDR3 nucleotides are TGTGCCTGGACCAATCGAAACACCATATATTTT. It translates to CAWTNRNTIYF. The chain links TRBV30 to TRBJ1-3; D gene uncertain. Germline V gene sequence: CDR1 GTSNPN, CDR2 SVGIG (reference sequence). This CDR3 has 11 amino acids. The V gene lost 4 bases and the J gene lost 5 bases, with 6 bases spanning the gap.

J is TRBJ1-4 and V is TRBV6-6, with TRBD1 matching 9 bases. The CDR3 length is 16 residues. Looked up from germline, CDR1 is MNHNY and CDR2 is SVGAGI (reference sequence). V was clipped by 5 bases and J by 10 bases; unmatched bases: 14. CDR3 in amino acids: CASSPAVDRGIGKLFF. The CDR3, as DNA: TGTGCCAGCAGTCCGGCCGTGGACAGGGGTATAGGAAAACTGTTTTTT.

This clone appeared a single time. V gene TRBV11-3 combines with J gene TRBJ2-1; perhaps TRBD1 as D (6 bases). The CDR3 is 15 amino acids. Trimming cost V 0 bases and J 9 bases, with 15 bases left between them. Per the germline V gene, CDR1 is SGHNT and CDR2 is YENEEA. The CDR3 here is CASSLDRQAVSEQFF. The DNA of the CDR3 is TGTGCCAGCAGCTTAGACCGACAGGCGGTCAGTGAGCAGTTCTTC.

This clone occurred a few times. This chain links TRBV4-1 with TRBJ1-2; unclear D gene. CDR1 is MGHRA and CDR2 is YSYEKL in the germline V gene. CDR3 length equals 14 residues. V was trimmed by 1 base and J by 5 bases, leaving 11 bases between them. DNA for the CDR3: TGCGCCAGCAGCCAAGTAGCGGGTCCTTATGGCTACACCTTC. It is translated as CASSQVAGPYGYTF.

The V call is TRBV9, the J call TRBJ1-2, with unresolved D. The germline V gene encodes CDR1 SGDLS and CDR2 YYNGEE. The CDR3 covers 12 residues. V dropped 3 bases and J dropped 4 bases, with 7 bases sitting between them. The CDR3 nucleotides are TGTGCCAGCAGCGGAGGGATCTATGGCTACACCTTC. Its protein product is CASSGGIYGYTF.

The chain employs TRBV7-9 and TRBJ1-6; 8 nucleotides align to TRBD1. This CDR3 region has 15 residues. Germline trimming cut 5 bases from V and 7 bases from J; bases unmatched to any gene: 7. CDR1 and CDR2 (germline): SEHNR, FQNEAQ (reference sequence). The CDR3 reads CASSERQGKNSPLHF. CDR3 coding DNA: TGTGCCAGCAGCGAAAGACAGGGGAAAAATTCACCCCTCCACTTT.

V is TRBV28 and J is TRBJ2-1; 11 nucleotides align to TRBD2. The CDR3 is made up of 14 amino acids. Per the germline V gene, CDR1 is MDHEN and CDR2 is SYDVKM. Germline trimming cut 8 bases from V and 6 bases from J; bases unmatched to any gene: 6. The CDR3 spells CASGLAGGLNEQFF. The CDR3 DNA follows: TGTGCCAGCGGATTAGCGGGGGGGCTCAATGAGCAGTTCTTC.

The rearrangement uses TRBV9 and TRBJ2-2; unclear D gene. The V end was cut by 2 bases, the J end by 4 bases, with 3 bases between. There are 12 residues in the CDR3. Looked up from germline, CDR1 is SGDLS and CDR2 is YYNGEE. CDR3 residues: CASSVSTGELFF. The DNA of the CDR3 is TGTGCCAGCAGCGTTAGCACCGGGGAGCTGTTTTTT.

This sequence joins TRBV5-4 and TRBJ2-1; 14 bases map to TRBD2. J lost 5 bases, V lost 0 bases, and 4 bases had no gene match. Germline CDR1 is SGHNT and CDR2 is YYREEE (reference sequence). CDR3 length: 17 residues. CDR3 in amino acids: CASSLVRLAGGHNEQFF. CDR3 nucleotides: TGTGCCAGCAGCTTGGTACGACTAGCGGGGGGGCACAATGAGCAGTTCTTC.

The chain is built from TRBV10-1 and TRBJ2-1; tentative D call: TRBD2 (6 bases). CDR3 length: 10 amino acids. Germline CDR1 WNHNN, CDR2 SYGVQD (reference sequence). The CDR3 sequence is CPPSGTPQFF. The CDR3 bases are TGCCCCCCCTCCGGGACTCCGCAGTTCTTC.

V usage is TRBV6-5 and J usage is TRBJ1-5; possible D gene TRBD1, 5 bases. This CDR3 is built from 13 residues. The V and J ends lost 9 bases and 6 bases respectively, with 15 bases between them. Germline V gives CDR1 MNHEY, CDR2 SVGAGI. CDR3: CASLGGLGQPQHF. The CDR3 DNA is TGTGCCAGTTTGGGGGGGTTGGGTCAGCCCCAGCATTTT.

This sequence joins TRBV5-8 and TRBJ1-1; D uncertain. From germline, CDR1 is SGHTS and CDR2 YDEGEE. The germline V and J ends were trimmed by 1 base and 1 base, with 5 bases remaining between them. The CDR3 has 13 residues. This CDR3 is CASSLQKNTEAFF. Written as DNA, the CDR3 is TGTGCCAGCAGCTTGCAAAAGAACACTGAAGCTTTCTTT.

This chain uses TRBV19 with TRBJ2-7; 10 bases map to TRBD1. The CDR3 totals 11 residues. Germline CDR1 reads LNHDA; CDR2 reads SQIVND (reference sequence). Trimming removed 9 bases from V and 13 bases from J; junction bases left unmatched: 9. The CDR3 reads CASHDRGRQYF. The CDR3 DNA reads TGTGCCAGCCACGACAGGGGGCGTCAATACTTC.

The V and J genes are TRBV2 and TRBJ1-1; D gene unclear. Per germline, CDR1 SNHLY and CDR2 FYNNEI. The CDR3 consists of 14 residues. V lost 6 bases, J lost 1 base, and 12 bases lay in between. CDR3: CASRKYEGNTEAFF. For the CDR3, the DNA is TGTGCCAGCAGGAAATACGAGGGGAACACTGAAGCTTTCTTT.

The CDR3 sequence is CASSLGALQSYEQYF. CDR3 nucleotides: TGTGCCAGCAGCTTGGGGGCGCTTCAGTCCTACGAGCAGTACTTC. The rearrangement joins TRBV7-9 to TRBJ2-7, with D possibly matching TRBD1 (6 bases). V was cut by 3 bases and J by 1 base, with 13 bases left in between. This CDR3 comprises 15 residues. CDR1 is SEHNR, CDR2 FQNEAQ, per germline (reference sequence).

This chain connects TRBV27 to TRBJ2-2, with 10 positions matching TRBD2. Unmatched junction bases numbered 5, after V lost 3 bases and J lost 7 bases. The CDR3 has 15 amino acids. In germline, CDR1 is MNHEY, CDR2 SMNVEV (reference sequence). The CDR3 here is CASSFLAGDNGELFF. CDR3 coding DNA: TGTGCCAGCAGTTTTCTAGCGGGGGATAACGGGGAGCTGTTTTTT.

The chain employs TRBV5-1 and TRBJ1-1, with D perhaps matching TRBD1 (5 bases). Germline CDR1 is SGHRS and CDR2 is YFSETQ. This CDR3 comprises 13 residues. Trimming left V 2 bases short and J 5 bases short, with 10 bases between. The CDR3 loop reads CASSLRGRTEAFF. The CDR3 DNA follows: TGCGCCAGCAGCTTACGGGGGAGGACTGAAGCTTTCTTT.

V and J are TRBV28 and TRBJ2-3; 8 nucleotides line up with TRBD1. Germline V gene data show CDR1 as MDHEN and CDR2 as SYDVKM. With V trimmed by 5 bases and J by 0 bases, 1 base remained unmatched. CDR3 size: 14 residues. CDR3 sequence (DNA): TGTGCCAGCAGTAGACAGGGGAGCACAGATACGCAGTATTTT. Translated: CASSRQGSTDTQYF.

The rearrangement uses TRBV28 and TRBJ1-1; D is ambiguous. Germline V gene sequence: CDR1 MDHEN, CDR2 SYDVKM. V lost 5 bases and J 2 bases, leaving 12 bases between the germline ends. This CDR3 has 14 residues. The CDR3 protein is CASSRAGRNTEAFF. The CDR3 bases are TGTGCCAGCAGTCGCGCCGGGAGAAACACTGAAGCTTTCTTT.

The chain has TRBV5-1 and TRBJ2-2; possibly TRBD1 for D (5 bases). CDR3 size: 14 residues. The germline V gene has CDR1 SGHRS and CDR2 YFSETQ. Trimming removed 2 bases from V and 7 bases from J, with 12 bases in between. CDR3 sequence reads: CASSLSGPDGELFF. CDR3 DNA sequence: TGCGCCAGCAGCTTATCAGGGCCCGACGGGGAGCTGTTTTTT.

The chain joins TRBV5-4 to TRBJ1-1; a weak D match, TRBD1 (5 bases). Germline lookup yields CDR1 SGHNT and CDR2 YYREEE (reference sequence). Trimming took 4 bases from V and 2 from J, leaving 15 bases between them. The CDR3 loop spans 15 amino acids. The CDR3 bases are TGTGCCAGCAGCACCCGACAGACCCCCAACACTGAAGCTTTCTTT. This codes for CASSTRQTPNTEAFF. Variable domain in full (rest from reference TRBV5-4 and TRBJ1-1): ETGVTQSPTHLIKTRGQQVTLRCSSQSGHNTVSWYQQALGQGPQFIFQYYREEENGRGNFPPRFSGLQFPNYSSELNVNALELDDSALYLCASSTRQTPNTEAFFGQGTRLTVV.

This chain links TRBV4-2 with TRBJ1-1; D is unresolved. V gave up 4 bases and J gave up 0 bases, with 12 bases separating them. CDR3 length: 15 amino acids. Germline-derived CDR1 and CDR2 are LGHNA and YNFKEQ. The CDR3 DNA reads TGTGCCAGCAGCCCGGGTGGAGGGTTGAACACTGAAGCTTTCTTT. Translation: CASSPGGGLNTEAFF.

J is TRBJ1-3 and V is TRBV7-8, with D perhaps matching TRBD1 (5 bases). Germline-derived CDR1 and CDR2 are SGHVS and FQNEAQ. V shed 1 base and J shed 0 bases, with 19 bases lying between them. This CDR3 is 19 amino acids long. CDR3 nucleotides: TGTGCCAGCAGCTTAGTGTCGACGGTGGGGCCAAACTCTGGAAACACCATATATTTT. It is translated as CASSLVSTVGPNSGNTIYF.

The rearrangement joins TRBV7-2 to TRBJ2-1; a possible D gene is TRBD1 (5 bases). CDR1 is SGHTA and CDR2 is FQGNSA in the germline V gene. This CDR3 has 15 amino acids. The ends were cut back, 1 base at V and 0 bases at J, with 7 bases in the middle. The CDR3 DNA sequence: TGTGCCAGCAGCTTAGGGCAGGGCTCCTACAATGAGCAGTTCTTC. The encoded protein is CASSLGQGSYNEQFF.